This T cell receptor (beta chain) was captured by sequencing in a study of cytomegalovirus exposure and HLA in healthy donors. General study results and limits: The authors enumerated some 160 TCR beta chains as linked to cytomegalovirus. The majority of TCR sequences were rare, yet some public TCRs appeared in many donors.

With regard to this clone: Its antigen is unknown.

Assay: immunoSEQ multiplex PCR; the TCRdb copy retains only in-frame clones and omits some. The sample yields 130,000 to 150,000 clones, 90% seen once. This CDR3 spans 13 amino acids. Germline V gene sequence: CDR1 MDHEN, CDR2 SYDVKM. Trimming cost V 6 bases and J 7 bases, with 15 bases left between them. The receptor's source is a woman younger than 45 in good health and CMV-seropositive. This sequence joins TRBV28 and TRBJ2-5, with TRBD2 as a possible D gene (5 bases). The material sequenced was PBMCs. Here the CDR3 reads CASSLPSLGTQYF. The CDR3 region has the DNA TGTGCCAGCAGCCTTCCTAGCTTGGGGACCCAGTACTTC.